What follows is one T cell receptor (beta chain) and its context. Original data processing: Scientists estimated how many nucleated cells there were by amplifying reference gene primers. This table comes from immunoSEQ multiplex PCR, and its TCRdb copy is limited to in-frame clones, with some not included. V and J calls and clone size are copied from that table; D and trimming were computed from the DNA. The sample holds about 370,000 clones, around 87% seen once. Recruited during active infection, patients (from Seattle) were subsequently followed longitudinally. The data were obtained in a study of blood T cell repertoires in COVID-19. Study in general: Acute and convalescent COVID-19 specimens originated in the United States, Italy and Spain. From T cells, B-cell-depleted T cells, or PBMCs came the material, which was cDNA or gDNA.

What was sequenced was peripheral blood. The clonotype comes from a woman aged 25 to 39 with COVID-19, enrolled during active disease.

The CDR3 here is CASSLESGADSETQYF. The CDR3 DNA reads TGTGCCAGCAGCTTAGAGTCAGGGGCCGATTCGGAGACCCAGTACTTC. The rearrangement uses TRBV11-2 and TRBJ2-5; the D gene is possibly TRBD1 (6 bases). The CDR3 totals 16 residues. From germline, CDR1 is SGHAT and CDR2 FQNNGV. V dropped 0 bases and J dropped 5 bases, with 16 bases sitting between them.